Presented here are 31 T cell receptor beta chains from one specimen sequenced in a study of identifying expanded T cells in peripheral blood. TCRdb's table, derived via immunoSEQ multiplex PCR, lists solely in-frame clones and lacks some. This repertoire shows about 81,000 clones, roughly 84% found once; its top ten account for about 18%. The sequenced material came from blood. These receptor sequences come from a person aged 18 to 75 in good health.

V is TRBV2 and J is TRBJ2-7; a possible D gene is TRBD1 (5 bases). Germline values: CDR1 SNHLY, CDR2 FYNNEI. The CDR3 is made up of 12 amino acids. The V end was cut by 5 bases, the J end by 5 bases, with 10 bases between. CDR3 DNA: TGTGCCAGCAGTCAATCGGACAACGAGCAGTACTTC. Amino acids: CASSQSDNEQYF.

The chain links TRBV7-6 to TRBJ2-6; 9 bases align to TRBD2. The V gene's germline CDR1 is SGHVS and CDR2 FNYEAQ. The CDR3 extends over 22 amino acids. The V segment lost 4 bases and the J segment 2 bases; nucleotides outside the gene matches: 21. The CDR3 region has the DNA TGTGCCAGCAGCTCCCGGTCTTTAGGGAGCGGGAGGTACTTTCCTGGGGCCAACGTCCTGACTTTC. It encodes CASSSRSLGSGRYFPGANVLTF. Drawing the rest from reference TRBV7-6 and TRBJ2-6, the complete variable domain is GAGVSQSPRYKVTKRGQDVALRCDPISGHVSLYWYRQALGQGPEFLTYFNYEAQQDKSGLPNDRFSAERPEGSISTLTIQRTEQRDSAMYRCASSSRSLGSGRYFPGANVLTFGAGSRLTVL.

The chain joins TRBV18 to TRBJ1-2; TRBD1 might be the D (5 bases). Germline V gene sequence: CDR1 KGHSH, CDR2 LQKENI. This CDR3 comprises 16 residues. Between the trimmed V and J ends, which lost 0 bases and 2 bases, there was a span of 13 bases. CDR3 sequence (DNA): TGTGCCAGCTCACCACCGTATGGGGACGGCAACTATGGCTACACCTTC. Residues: CASSPPYGDGNYGYTF.

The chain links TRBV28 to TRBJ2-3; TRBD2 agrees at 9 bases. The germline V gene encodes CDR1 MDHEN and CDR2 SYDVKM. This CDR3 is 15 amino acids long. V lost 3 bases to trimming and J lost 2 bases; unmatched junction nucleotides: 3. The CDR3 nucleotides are TGTGCCAGCAGTTTGGCGGGGGGGTTCACAGATACGCAGTATTTT. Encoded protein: CASSLAGGFTDTQYF.

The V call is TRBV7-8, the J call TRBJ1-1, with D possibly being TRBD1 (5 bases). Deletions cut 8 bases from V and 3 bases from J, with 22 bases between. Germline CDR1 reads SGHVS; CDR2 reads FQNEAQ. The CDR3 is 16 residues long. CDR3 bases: TGTGCCAGCCTTCCTGGTCGGGCAGGGACGGACACTGAAGCTTTCTTT. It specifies CASLPGRAGTDTEAFF.

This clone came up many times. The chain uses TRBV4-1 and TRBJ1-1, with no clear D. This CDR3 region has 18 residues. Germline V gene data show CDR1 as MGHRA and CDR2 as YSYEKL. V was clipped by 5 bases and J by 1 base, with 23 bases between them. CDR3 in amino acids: CASSEINFIGHSNTEAFF. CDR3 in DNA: TGCGCCAGCAGCGAAATCAACTTTATAGGGCACTCGAACACTGAAGCTTTCTTT.

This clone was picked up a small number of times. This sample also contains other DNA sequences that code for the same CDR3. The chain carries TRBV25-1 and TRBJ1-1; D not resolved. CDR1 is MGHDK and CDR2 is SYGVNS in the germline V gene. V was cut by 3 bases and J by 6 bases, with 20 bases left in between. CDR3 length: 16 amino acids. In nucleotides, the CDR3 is TGTGCCAGCAGTGACGGGGTATATGGTAGGGTCTCTGAAGCTTTCTTT. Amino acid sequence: CASSDGVYGRVSEAFF.

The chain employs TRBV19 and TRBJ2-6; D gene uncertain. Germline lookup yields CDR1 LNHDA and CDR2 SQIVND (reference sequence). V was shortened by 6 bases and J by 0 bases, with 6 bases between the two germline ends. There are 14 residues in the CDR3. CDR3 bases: TGTGCCAGTAGCCTGGGCTCTGGGGCCAACGTCCTGACTTTC. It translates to CASSLGSGANVLTF.

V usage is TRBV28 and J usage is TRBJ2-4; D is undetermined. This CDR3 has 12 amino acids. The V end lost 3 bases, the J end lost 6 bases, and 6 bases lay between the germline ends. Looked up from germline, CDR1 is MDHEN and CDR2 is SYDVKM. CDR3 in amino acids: CASSFSRNIQYF. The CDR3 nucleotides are TGTGCCAGCAGTTTCTCCAGAAACATTCAGTACTTC.

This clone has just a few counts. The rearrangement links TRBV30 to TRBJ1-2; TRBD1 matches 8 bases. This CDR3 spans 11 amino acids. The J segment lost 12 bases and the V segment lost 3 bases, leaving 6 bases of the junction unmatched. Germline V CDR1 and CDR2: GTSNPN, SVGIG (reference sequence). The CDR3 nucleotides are TGTGCCTGGAGCCCCGGACAGGGCGACACCTTC. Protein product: CAWSPGQGDTF.

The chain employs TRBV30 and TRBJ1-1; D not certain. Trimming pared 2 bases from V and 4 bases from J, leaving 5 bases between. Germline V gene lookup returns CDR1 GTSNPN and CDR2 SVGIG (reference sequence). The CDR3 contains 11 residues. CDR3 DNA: TGTGCCTGGAGTTCAAGCACTGAAGCTTTCTTT. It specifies CAWSSSTEAFF.

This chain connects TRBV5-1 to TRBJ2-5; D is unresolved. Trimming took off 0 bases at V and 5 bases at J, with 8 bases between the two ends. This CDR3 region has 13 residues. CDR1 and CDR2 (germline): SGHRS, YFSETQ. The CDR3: CASSLVTDETQYF. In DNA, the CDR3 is TGCGCCAGCAGCTTGGTTACCGACGAGACCCAGTACTTC.

The CDR3 coding sequence is TGTGCCAGCACTAAACATCGGGTGAGCACCTACGAGCAGTACTTC. Protein sequence: CASTKHRVSTYEQYF. The chain recombines TRBV6-5 with TRBJ2-7; D gene uncertain. V was shortened by 7 bases and J by 2 bases, with 18 bases between the two germline ends. Germline loops: CDR1 MNHEY, CDR2 SVGAGI. The length of the CDR3 is 15 residues.

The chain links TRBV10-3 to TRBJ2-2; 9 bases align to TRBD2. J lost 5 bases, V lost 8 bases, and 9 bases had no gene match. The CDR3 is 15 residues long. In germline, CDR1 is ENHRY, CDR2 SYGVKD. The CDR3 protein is CAIGFSSGTTGELFF. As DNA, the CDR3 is TGTGCCATCGGGTTTTCTAGCGGGACTACCGGGGAGCTGTTTTTT.

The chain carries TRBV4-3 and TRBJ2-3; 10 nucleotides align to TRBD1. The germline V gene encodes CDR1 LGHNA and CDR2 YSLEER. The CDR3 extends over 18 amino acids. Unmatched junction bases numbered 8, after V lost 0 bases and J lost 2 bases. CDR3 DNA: TGCGCCAGCAGCCAAGAAGACAGGGGGCTTGGGCACACAGATACGCAGTATTTT. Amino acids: CASSQEDRGLGHTDTQYF.

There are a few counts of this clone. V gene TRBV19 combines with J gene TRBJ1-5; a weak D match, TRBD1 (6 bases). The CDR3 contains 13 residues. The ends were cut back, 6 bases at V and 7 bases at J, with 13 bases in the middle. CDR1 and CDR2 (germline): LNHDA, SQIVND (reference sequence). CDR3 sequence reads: CASSAGAGQPQHF. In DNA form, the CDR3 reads TGTGCCAGTAGCGCAGGGGCCGGGCAGCCCCAGCATTTT.

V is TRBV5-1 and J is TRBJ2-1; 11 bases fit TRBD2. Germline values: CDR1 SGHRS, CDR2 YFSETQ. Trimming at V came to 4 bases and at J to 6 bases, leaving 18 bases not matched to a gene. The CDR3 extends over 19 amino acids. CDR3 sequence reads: CASSPGTGTLAGGPNEQFF. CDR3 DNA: TGCGCCAGCAGCCCGGGGACAGGAACTCTAGCGGGAGGACCCAATGAGCAGTTCTTC.

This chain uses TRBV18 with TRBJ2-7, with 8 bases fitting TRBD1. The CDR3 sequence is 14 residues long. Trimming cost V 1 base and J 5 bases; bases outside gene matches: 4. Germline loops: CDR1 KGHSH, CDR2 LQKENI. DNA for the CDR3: TGTGCCAGCTCACCACAGGCAGGGGGCAACGAGCAGTACTTC. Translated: CASSPQAGGNEQYF. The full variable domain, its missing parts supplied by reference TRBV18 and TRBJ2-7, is NAGVMQNPRHLVRRRGQEARLRCSPMKGHSHVYWYRQLPEEGLKFMVYLQKENIIDESGMPKERFSAEFPKEGPSILRIQQVVRGDSAAYFCASSPQAGGNEQYFGPGTRLTVT.

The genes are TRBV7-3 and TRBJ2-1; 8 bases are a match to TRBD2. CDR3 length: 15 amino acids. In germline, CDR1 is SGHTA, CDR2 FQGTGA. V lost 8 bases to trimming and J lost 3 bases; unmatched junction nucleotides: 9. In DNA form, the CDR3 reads TGTGCCAGCGCGACGGGAGCGGGAGACTACAATGAGCAGTTCTTC. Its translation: CASATGAGDYNEQFF.

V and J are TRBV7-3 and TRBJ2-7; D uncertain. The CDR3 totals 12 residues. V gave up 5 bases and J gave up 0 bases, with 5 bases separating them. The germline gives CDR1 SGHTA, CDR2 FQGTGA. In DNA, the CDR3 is TGTGCCAGCAGCCCCTCCTCCTACGAGCAGTACTTC. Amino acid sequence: CASSPSSYEQYF.

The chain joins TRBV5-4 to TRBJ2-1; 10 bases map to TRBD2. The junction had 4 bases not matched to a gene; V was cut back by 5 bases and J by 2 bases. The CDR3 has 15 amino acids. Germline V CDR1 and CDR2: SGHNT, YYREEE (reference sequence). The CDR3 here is CASRKAGGPYNEQFF. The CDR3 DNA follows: TGTGCCAGCAGGAAAGCGGGAGGGCCCTACAATGAGCAGTTCTTC.

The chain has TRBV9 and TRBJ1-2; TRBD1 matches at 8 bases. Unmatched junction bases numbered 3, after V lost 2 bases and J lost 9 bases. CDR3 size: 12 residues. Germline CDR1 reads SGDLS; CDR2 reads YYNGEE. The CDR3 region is CASSVGQGSYTF. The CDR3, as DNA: TGTGCCAGCAGCGTCGGACAGGGTAGCTACACCTTC. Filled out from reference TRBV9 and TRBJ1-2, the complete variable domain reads DSGVTQTPKHLITATGQRVTLRCSPRSGDLSVYWYQQSLDQGLQFLIQYYNGEERAKGNILERFSAQQFPDLHSELNLSSLELGDSALYFCASSVGQGSYTFGSGTRLTVV.

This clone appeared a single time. The CDR3 is CASSLVSNEQFF. The CDR3 DNA follows: TGTGCCAGCAGCTTAGTGTCCAATGAGCAGTTCTTC. The rearrangement uses TRBV11-2 and TRBJ2-1; D is uncertain. The CDR3 consists of 12 residues. Trimming stripped 1 base from V and 6 bases from J, with 4 bases between. Germline CDR1 SGHAT, CDR2 FQNNGV.

CDR3: CASSTGHGTEAFF. DNA of the CDR3: TGTGCCAGCAGTACGGGTCACGGAACTGAAGCTTTCTTT. The V and J genes are TRBV6-6 and TRBJ1-1; no clear D gene. Trimming left V 5 bases short and J 5 bases short, with 12 bases between. The V gene's germline CDR1 is MNHNY and CDR2 SVGAGI (reference sequence). The CDR3 loop spans 13 amino acids.

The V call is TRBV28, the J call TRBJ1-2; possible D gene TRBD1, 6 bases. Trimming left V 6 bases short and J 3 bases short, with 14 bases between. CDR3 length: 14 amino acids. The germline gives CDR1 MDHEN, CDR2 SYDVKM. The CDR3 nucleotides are TGTGCCAGCAGCGAAACAGGGCCGTACTATGGCTACACCTTC. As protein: CASSETGPYYGYTF.

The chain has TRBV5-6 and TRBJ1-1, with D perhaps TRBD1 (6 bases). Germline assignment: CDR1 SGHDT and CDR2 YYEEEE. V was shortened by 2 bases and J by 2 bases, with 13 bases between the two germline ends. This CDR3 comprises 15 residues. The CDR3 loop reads CASSLIGTQNTEAFF. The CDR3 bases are TGTGCCAGCAGCTTAATCGGGACACAAAACACTGAAGCTTTCTTT.

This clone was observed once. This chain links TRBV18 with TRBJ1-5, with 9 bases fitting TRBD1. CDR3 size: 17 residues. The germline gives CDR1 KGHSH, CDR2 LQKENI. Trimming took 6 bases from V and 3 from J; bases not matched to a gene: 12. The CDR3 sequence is CASSQTGGALNNQPQHF. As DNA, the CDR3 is TGTGCCAGCTCGCAAACAGGGGGCGCGTTGAACAATCAGCCCCAGCATTTT.

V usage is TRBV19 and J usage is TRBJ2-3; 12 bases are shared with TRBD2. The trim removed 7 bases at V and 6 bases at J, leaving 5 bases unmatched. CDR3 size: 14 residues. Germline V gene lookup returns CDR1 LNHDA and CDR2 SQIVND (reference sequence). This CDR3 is CASKQLAGGDTQYF. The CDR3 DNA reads TGTGCCAGTAAACAGCTAGCGGGAGGGGATACGCAGTATTTT.

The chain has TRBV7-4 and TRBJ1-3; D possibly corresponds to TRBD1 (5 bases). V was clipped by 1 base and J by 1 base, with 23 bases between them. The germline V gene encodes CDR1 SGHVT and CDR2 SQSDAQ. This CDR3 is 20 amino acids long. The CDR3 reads CASSLVLRQGPRFSGNTIYF. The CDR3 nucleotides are TGTGCCAGCAGCTTAGTCTTACGGCAGGGACCTCGCTTTTCTGGAAACACCATATATTTT.

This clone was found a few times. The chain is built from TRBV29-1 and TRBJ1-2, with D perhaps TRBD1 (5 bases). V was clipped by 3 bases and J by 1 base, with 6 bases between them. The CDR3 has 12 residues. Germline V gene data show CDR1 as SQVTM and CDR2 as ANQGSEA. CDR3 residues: CSVETDNYGYTF. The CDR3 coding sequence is TGCAGCGTTGAGACAGATAACTATGGCTACACCTTC.

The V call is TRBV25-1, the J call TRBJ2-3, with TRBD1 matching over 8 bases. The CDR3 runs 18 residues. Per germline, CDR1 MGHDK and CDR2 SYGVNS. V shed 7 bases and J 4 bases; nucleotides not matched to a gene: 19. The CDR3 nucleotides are TGTGCCAGCACCTCCGCGCAATCGACAGGGGAAATCCCAGATACGCAGTATTTT. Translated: CASTSAQSTGEIPDTQYF. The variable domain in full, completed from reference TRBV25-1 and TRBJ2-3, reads EADIYQTPRYLVIGTGKKITLECSQTMGHDKMYWYQQDPGMELHLIHYSYGVNSTEKGDLSSESTVSRIRTEHFPLTLESARPSHTSQYLCASTSAQSTGEIPDTQYFGPGTRLTVL.